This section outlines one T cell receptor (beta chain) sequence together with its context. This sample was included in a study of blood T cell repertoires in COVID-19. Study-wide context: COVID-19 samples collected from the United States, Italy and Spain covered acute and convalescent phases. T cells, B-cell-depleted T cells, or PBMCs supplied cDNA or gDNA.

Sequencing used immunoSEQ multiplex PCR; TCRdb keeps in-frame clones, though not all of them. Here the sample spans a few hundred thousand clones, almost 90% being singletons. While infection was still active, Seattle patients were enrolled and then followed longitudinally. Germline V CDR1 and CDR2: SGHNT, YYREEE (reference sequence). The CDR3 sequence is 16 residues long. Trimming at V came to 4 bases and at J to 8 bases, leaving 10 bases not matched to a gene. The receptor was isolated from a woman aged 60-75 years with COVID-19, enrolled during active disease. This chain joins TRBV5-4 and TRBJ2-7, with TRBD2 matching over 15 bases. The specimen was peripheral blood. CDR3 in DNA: TGTGCCAGCAGCCCGGGGGGACTAGCGGGGGGTATCCAGCAGTACTTC. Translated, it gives CASSPGGLAGGIQQYF.